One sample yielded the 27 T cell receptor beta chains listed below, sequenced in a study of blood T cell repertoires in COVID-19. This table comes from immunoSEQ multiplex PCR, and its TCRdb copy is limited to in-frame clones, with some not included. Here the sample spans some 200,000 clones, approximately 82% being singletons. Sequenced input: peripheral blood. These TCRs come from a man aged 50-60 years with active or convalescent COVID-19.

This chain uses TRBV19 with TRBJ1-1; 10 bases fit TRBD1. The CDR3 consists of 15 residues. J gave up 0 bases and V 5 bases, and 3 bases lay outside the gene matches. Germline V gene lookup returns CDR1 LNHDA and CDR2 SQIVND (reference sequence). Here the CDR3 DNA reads TGTGCCAGTAGTCGGACAGGGGGGTTGAACACTGAAGCTTTCTTT. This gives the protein CASSRTGGLNTEAFF.

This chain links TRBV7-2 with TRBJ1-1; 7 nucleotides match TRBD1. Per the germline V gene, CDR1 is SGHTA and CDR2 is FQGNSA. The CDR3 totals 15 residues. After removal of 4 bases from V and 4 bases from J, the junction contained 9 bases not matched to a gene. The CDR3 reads CASSWTRGRVTEAFF. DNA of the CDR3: TGTGCCAGCAGCTGGACGAGGGGGCGGGTCACTGAAGCTTTCTTT.

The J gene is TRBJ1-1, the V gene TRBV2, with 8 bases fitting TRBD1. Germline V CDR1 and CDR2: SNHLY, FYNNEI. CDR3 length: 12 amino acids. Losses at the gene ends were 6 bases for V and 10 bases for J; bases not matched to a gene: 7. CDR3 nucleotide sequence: TGTGCCAGCAGAGACGACAGGGGTCGAGCTTTCTTT. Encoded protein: CASRDDRGRAFF.

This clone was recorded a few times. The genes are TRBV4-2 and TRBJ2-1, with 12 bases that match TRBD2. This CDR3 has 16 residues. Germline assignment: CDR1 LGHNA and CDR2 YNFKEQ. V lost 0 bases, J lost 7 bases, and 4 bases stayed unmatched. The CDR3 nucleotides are TGTGCCAGCAGCCAAGATGCTAGCGGGGGGGCTAATGAGCAGTTCTTC. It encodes CASSQDASGGANEQFF.

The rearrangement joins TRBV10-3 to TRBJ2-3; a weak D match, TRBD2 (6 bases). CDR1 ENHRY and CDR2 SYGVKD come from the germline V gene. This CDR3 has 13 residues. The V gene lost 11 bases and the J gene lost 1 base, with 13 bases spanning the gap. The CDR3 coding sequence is TGTGCCGCCGGGGGAGGAGGCACAGATACGCAGTATTTT. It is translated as CAAGGGGTDTQYF.

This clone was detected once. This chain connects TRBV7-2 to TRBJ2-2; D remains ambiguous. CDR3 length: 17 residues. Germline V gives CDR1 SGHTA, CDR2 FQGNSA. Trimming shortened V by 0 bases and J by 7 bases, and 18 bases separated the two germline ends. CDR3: CASSLALTRPTVGELFF. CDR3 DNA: TGTGCCAGCAGCTTAGCCCTGACACGGCCAACAGTCGGGGAGCTGTTTTTT.

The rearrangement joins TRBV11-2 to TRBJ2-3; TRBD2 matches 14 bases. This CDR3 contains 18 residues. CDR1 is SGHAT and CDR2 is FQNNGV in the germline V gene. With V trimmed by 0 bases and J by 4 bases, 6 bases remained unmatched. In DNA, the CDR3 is TGTGCCAGCAGCTTAGAGGTGACTAGCGGGGGGGCCCCAGATACGCAGTATTTT. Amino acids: CASSLEVTSGGAPDTQYF.

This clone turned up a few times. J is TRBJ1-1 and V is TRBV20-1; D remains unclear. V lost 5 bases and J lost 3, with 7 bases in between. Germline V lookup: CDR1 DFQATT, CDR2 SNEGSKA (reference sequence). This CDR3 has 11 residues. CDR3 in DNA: TGCAGTGCTCCCGGGTACACTGAAGCTTTCTTT. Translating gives CSAPGYTEAFF.

This CDR3 reads CASSRLGAPDTQYF. CDR3 coding DNA: TGTGCCAGCAGCCGCCTTGGGGCACCAGATACGCAGTATTTT. V gene TRBV5-4 combines with J gene TRBJ2-3; weak D call: TRBD1 (5 bases). Germline V gene data show CDR1 as SGHNT and CDR2 as YYREEE (reference sequence). The CDR3 runs 14 residues. V lost 4 bases, J lost 4 bases, and 13 bases lay in between. Drawing the rest from reference TRBV5-4 and TRBJ2-3, the complete variable domain is ETGVTQSPTHLIKTRGQQVTLRCSSQSGHNTVSWYQQALGQGPQFIFQYYREEENGRGNFPPRFSGLQFPNYSSELNVNALELDDSALYLCASSRLGAPDTQYFGPGTRLTVL.

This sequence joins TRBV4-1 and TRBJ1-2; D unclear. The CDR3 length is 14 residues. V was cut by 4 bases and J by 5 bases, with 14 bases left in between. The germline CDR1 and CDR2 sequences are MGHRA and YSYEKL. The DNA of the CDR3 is TGCGCCAGCAGCCCGAGTCCTGGGAGGTATGGCTACACCTTC. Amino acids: CASSPSPGRYGYTF.

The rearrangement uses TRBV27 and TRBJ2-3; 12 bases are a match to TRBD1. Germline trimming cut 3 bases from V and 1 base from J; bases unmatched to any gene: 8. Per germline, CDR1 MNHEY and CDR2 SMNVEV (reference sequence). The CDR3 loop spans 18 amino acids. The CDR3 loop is CASSLRGQGALGTDTQYF. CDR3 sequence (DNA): TGTGCCAGCAGTTTGAGGGGACAGGGGGCATTAGGCACAGATACGCAGTATTTT.

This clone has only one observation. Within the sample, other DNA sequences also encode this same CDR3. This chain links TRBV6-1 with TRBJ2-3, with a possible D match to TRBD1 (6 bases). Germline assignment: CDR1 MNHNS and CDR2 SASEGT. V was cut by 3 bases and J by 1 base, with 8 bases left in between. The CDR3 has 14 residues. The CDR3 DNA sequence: TGTGCCAGCAGTGACAGGGGCGGCACAGATACGCAGTATTTT. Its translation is CASSDRGGTDTQYF.

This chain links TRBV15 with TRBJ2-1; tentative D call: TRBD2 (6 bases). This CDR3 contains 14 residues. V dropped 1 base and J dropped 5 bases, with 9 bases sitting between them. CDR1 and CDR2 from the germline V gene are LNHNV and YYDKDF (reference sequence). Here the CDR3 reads CATSRGGLNNEQFF. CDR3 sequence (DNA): TGTGCCACCAGCAGAGGGGGACTTAACAATGAGCAGTTCTTC.

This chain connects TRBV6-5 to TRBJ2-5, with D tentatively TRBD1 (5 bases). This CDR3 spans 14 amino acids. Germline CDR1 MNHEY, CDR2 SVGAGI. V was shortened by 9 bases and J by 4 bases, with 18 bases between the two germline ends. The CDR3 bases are TGTGCCAGTGACGGGCAGGGTCTGGGAGAGACCCAGTACTTC. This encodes CASDGQGLGETQYF.

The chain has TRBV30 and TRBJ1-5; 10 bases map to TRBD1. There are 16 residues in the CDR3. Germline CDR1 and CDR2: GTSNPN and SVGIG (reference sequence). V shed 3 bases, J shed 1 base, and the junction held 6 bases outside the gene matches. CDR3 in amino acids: CAWRGTGDPSNQPQHF. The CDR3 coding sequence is TGTGCCTGGAGGGGGACAGGGGATCCGAGCAATCAGCCCCAGCATTTT.

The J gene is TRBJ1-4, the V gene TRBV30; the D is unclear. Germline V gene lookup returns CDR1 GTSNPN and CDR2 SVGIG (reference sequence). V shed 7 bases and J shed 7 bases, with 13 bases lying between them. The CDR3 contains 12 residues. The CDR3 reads CASRLGGEKLFF. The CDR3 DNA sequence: TGTGCCTCCCGGCTGGGAGGTGAAAAACTGTTTTTT.

CDR3 nucleotide sequence: TGTGCCAGCAGCTCTATCACCGGTTCACCCCTCCACTTT. Its protein is CASSSITGSPLHF. This chain uses TRBV7-9 with TRBJ1-6; D remains ambiguous. This CDR3 region has 13 residues. The V gene's germline CDR1 is SEHNR and CDR2 FQNEAQ (reference sequence). Trimming pared 4 bases from V and 9 bases from J, leaving 10 bases between.

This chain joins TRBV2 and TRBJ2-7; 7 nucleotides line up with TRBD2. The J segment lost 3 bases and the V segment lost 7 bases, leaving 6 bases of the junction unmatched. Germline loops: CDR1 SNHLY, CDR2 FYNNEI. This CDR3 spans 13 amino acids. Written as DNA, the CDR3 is TGTGCCAGCAAGAGCGGGGCGAACTACGAGCAGTACTTC. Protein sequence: CASKSGANYEQYF.

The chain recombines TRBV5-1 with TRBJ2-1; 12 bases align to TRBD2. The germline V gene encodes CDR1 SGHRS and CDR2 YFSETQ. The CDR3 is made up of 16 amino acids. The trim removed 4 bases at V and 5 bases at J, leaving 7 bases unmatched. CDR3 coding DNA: TGCGCCAGCAGCGCCTCGACTAGCGGGGGACACAATGAGCAGTTCTTC. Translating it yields CASSASTSGGHNEQFF.

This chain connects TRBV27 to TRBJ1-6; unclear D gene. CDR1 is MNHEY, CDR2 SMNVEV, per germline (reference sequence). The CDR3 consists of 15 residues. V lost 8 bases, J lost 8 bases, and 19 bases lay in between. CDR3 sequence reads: CASPERGPLYSPLHF. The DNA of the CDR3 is TGTGCCAGCCCCGAGCGAGGCCCCCTTTATTCACCCCTCCACTTT.

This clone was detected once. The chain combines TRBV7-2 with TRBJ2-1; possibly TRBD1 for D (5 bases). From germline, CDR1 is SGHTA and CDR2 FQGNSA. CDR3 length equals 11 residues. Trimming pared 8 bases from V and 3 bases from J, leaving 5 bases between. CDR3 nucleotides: TGTGCCAGCCAGGGCTACAATGAGCAGTTCTTC. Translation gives CASQGYNEQFF.

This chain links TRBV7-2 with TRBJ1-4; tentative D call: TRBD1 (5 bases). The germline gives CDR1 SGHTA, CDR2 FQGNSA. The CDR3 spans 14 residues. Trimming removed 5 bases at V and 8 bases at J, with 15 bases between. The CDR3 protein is CASSPDGTREKLFF. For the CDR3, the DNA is TGTGCCAGCAGCCCCGACGGGACTAGGGAAAAACTGTTTTTT.

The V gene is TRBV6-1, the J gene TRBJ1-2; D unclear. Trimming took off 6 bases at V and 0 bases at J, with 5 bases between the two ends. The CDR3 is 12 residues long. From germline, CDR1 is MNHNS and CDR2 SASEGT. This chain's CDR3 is CASRAANYGYTF. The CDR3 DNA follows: TGTGCCAGCAGGGCCGCTAACTATGGCTACACCTTC.

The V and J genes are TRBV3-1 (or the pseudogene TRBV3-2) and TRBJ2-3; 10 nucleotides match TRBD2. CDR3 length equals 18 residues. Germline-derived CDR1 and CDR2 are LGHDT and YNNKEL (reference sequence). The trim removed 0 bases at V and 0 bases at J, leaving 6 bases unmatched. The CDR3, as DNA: TGTGCCAGCAGCCAAGAAGCGGGGGGGCGGGCTAGCACAGATACGCAGTATTTT. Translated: CASSQEAGGRASTDTQYF.

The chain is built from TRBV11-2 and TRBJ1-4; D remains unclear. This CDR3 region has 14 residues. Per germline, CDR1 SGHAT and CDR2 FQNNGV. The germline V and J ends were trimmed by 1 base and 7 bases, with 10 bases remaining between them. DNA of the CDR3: TGTGCCAGCAGCTTAGGCCCAGGCCCTGAAAAACTGTTTTTT. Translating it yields CASSLGPGPEKLFF.

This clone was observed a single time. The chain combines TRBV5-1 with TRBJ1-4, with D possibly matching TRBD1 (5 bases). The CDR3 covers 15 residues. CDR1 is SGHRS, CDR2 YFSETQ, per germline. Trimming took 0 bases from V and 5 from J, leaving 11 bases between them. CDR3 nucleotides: TGCGCCAGCAGCTTGGTCGGGGGACCCAATGAAAAACTGTTTTTT. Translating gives CASSLVGGPNEKLFF. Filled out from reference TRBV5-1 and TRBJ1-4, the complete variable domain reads KAGVTQTPRYLIKTRGQQVTLSCSPISGHRSVSWYQQTPGQGLQFLFEYFSETQRNKGNFPGRFSGRQFSNSRSEMNVSTLELGDSALYLCASSLVGGPNEKLFFGSGTQLSVL.

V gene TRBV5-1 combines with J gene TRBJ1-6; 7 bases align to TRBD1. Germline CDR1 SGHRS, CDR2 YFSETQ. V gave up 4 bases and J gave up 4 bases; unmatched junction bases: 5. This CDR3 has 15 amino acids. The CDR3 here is CASSPRGQYNSPLHF. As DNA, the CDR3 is TGCGCCAGCAGCCCCAGGGGACAGTATAATTCACCCCTCCACTTT.